This T cell receptor (beta chain) is drawn from a study of cytomegalovirus exposure and HLA in healthy donors. The wider study: Drawn from HLA-typed donors, approximately 86 million unique TCRs were held in an early data release.

PCR employed 60 Vbeta and 13 Jbeta primers. Clones were read by immunoSEQ multiplex PCR, and TCRdb kept only the in-frame ones, dropping some. The sample consists of around 60,000 clones, 71% of them appearing once. The V and J ends lost 4 bases and 6 bases respectively, with 21 bases between them. The CDR3 length is 16 residues. Germline V gene sequence: CDR1 MGHDK, CDR2 SYGVNS. The sequence was collected from a man in his fifties in good health and CMV-seropositive. Source material: PBMCs. The chain recombines TRBV25-1 with TRBJ1-1; weak D call: TRBD1 (5 bases). The CDR3 coding sequence is TGTGCCAGCAGTGGATTCGAAATTACGGGGGTCCCTGAAGCTTTCTTT. Protein sequence: CASSGFEITGVPEAFF.